This T cell receptor (beta chain) was retrieved from a study of immune heterogeneity within non-small cell lung tumors. General study results and limits: There were identical dominant CDR3 beta clonotypes recurring across tumor sites within a patient, together with site-unique high-frequency clones. Patients largely differed in their high-frequency T-cell receptor beta clonotypes. Correlation analysis showed that local T-cell clonality was moderately but significantly associated with local tumor mutational burden (R approximately 0.36).

The CDR3 is 14 residues long. Germline loops: CDR1 SGDLS, CDR2 YYNGEE. Trimming took off 1 base at V and 4 bases at J, with 8 bases between the two ends. For this clonotype: What it binds is not known.

Multiplex PCR with 32 V and 13 J primers amplified TCR beta CDR3. TCRdb itself ran the multiplex PCR reads through MiXCR, one entry per CDR3 protein. The table shows about 4,700 distinct CDR3 sequences, with less than 25% occurring only once. Template material comprised bulk tumor genomic DNA at 550 to 650 ng per sample. Surgery yielded several widely spaced biopsies per primary tumor. Newly diagnosed with untreated non-small cell lung cancer, the patients underwent curative surgery. Surgery with curative intent was being performed on the donors, who were newly diagnosed non-small cell lung cancer patients.

The receptor comes from a man aged 55-75 years with non-small cell lung cancer. The chain uses TRBV9 and TRBJ2-2; D may correspond to TRBD1 or TRBD2 (5 bases each). The specimen was lung tumor tissue. CDR3: CASSVTGPTGELFF. The CDR3 DNA reads as TGTGCCAGCAGCGTAACGGGACCCACCGGGGAGCTGTTTTTT.